These T cell receptor beta chains were read from a single sample in a study of shared clonotypes between healthy human individuals. Some clones are missing from TCRdb's copy, which holds only in-frame ones; the method was immunoSEQ multiplex PCR. The sample shows a few million clones, approximately 93% of them seen only once. The sequenced material came from naive CD4+ T cells from PBMCs. Receptor source: a young man in good health. Some clones in this sample may be carry-over from other donors' samples. CDR3s include the opening cysteine and the closing phenylalanine or tryptophan. The D gene is left open where the match is weak. Some rows have no size entry. The others give once, few or many, or a class for an expanded clone.

>NA|TRBV11-2|TRBJ1-1|NA
CASSLEVNTEAFF
TGTGCCAGCAGCTTAGAAGTGAACACTGAAGCTTTCTTT
>NA|TRBV18|TRBJ2-5|NA
CASSPTRETQYF
TGTGCCAGCTCACCGACTCGGGAGACCCAGTACTTC
>NA|TRBV7-3|TRBJ1-1|NA
CASSAAVNTEAFF
TGTGCCAGCAGCGCCGCCGTGAACACTGAAGCTTTCTTT
>NA|TRBV7-8|TRBJ1-5|TRBD1
CASSLNQGAGQPQHF
TGTGCCAGCAGCTTGAATCAGGGGGCTGGACAGCCCCAGCATTTT
>NA|TRBV28|TRBJ2-4|TRBD2
CASSFSASGRSKNIQYF
TGTGCCAGCAGTTTCTCGGCTAGCGGGAGGTCCAAAAACATTCAGTACTTC
>NA|TRBV5-6|TRBJ2-7|NA
CASTPGGVTYEQYF
TGTGCCAGCACCCCTGGGGGAGTAACTTACGAGCAGTACTTC
>NA|TRBV5-1|TRBJ1-1|NA
CASSQQEKWGEAFF
TGCGCCAGCAGCCAACAGGAGAAATGGGGTGAAGCTTTCTTT
>NA|TRBV5-1|TRBJ2-2|TRBD1
CASSLVQGGSGELFF
TGCGCCAGCAGCTTGGTACAGGGGGGCTCCGGGGAGCTGTTTTTT
>NA|TRBV5-4|TRBJ2-7|TRBD2
CASSLREGGGEQYF
TGTGCCAGCAGCCTCCGGGAGGGCGGTGGAGAGCAGTACTTC
>NA|TRBV6-5|TRBJ2-5|NA
CASRRAKRAETQYF
TGTGCCAGCAGAAGGGCCAAGCGGGCGGAGACCCAGTACTTC
>NA|TRBV10-3|TRBJ1-1|NA
CAIRGLAWDTEAFF
TGTGCCATCCGAGGGTTGGCTTGGGACACTGAAGCTTTCTTT
>NA|TRBV2|TRBJ1-3|NA
CASSQGSLLFGNTIYF
TGTGCCAGCAGCCAAGGGTCCCTACTATTTGGAAACACCATATATTTT
>NA|TRBV10-2|TRBJ1-4|TRBD1
CASSVTGTGGANEKLFF
TGCGCCAGCAGTGTTACCGGGACAGGGGGTGCTAATGAAAAACTGTTTTTT
>once|TRBV21-1|TRBJ2-1|NA
CASSTPGRDPSSYNEQFF
TGTGCCAGCAGCACCCCGGGGCGGGACCCGAGCTCCTACAATGAGCAGTTCTTC
>NA|TRBV5-1|TRBJ1-5|TRBD1
CASSLYGTGDQPQHF
TGCGCCAGCAGCTTGTATGGGACAGGGGATCAGCCCCAGCATTTT
>NA|TRBV27|TRBJ1-2|NA
CASSPWEGGNYGYTF
TGTGCCAGCAGCCCTTGGGAGGGTGGTAACTATGGCTACACCTTC
>once|TRBV7-2|TRBJ1-1|TRBD1
CASRPDRLRVNTEAFF
TGTGCCAGCAGACCGGACAGGCTTCGGGTGAACACTGAAGCTTTCTTT
>NA|TRBV28|TRBJ2-1|NA
CASSNGQPYNEQFF
TGTGCCAGCAGCAATGGACAGCCATACAATGAGCAGTTCTTC
>NA|TRBV11-1|TRBJ2-4|NA
CASSPLVAKNIQYF
TGTGCCAGCAGCCCGCTGGTAGCCAAAAACATTCAGTACTTC
>NA|TRBV2|TRBJ2-5|TRBD2
CASGGGRTQYF
TGTGCCAGCGGGGGGGGACGGACCCAGTACTTC
>NA|TRBV2|TRBJ1-5|NA
CASSADGNSNQPQHF
TGTGCCAGCAGTGCCGACGGGAATAGCAATCAGCCCCAGCATTTT
>NA|TRBV4-3|TRBJ2-7|TRBD2
CASSQGTSGSRHEQYF
TGCGCCAGCAGCCAAGGGACTAGCGGGAGCCGGCACGAGCAGTACTTC
>NA|TRBV7-9|TRBJ2-7|NA
CASSWSGTFFYEQYF
TGTGCCAGCAGCTGGTCCGGGACGTTTTTCTACGAGCAGTACTTC
>NA|TRBV5-4|TRBJ1-4|NA
CASSPGPNEKLFF
TGTGCCAGCAGCCCGGGACCTAATGAAAAACTGTTTTTT
>NA|TRBV23-1|TRBJ2-3|TRBD2
CASSQSNLGGETDTQYF
TGCGCCAGCAGTCAATCGAATTTGGGAGGGGAGACCGATACGCAGTATTTT
>NA|TRBV7-3|TRBJ2-2|NA
CASSLNGPGALRGTGELFF
TGTGCCAGCAGCTTAAATGGCCCGGGAGCCCTGCGGGGAACCGGGGAGCTGTTTTTT
>NA|TRBV6-5|TRBJ1-5|NA
CASSSPLGQPQHF
TGTGCCAGCTCGTCGCCGCTCGGGCAGCCCCAGCATTTT
>once|TRBV18|TRBJ1-3|NA
CASSLEVGNTIYF
TGTGCCAGCTCCCTCGAGGTCGGAAACACCATATATTTT
>NA|TRBV6-5|TRBJ2-4|NA
CASSYAPQNIQYF
TGTGCCAGCAGTTACGCTCCTCAAAACATTCAGTACTTC
>NA|TRBV6-1|TRBJ2-7|NA
CASSPRDGYEQYF
TGTGCCAGCAGTCCCCGGGACGGGTACGAGCAGTACTTC
>NA|TRBV7-8|TRBJ2-1|NA
CASRSGSWRNEQFF
TGTGCCAGCAGGTCCGGGAGTTGGCGCAATGAGCAGTTCTTC
>NA|TRBV7-8|TRBJ2-2|NA
CASSAGLMNTGELFF
TGTGCCAGCAGCGCGGGACTGATGAACACCGGGGAGCTGTTTTTT
>NA|TRBV28|TRBJ1-5|TRBD1
CASSYDRGPLPQHF
TGTGCCAGCAGCTATGACAGGGGACCCCTGCCCCAGCATTTT
>few|TRBV6-6|TRBJ1-5|NA
CASSYRVNQPQHF
TGTGCCAGCAGTTACCGGGTCAATCAGCCCCAGCATTTT
>NA|TRBV2|TRBJ2-4|NA
CASSEGQNLKDF
TGTGCCAGCAGTGAAGGGCAGAACCTGAAGGACTTC
>NA|TRBV28|TRBJ2-1|NA
CASTPPSYNEQFF
TGTGCCAGCACCCCCCCTTCCTACAATGAGCAGTTCTTC
>NA|TRBV13|TRBJ2-1|NA
CASSTVLRSSYNEQFF
TGTGCCAGTAGCACGGTATTGAGGAGCTCCTACAATGAGCAGTTCTTC
>NA|TRBV18|TRBJ2-5|NA
CASSPLASPETQYF
TGTGCCAGCTCACCACTAGCGTCCCCAGAGACCCAGTACTTC
>NA|TRBV10-3|TRBJ2-3|TRBD2
CASSATSGDTQYF
TGTGCCTCATCGGCGACTAGCGGCGATACGCAGTATTTT
>NA|TRBV2|TRBJ2-7|TRBD1
CARGTGGPYEQYF
TGTGCCAGAGGCACAGGGGGCCCCTACGAGCAGTACTTC
>NA|TRBV6-5|TRBJ2-7|NA
CASRGGLTLPYEQYF
TGTGCCAGCAGAGGGGGACTGACTCTCCCCTACGAGCAGTACTTC
>NA|TRBV6-5|TRBJ2-5|TRBD2
CASSLQRGGETQYF
TGTGCCAGCAGCCTTCAGCGGGGGGGTGAGACCCAGTACTTC
>NA|TRBV2|TRBJ2-7|TRBD2
CASSEGLAGTYEQYF
TGTGCCAGCAGTGAAGGGCTAGCGGGGACCTACGAGCAGTACTTC
>NA|TRBV5-1|TRBJ2-2|TRBD2
CASSLELAGNTGELFF
TGCGCCAGCAGCTTGGAACTAGCGGGGAACACCGGGGAGCTGTTTTTT
>NA|TRBV9|TRBJ2-1|TRBD1
CASSARGLGTGVYNEQFF
TGTGCCAGCAGCGCCAGAGGGTTAGGGACAGGGGTCTACAATGAGCAGTTCTTC
>NA|TRBV23-1|TRBJ2-1|TRBD2
CASSHAPLAGGLYNEQFF
TGCGCCAGCAGTCACGCCCCCCTGGCGGGAGGGCTGTACAATGAGCAGTTCTTC
>NA|TRBV18|TRBJ1-3|NA
CASSPGLQGTGNTIYF
TGTGCCAGCTCACCGGGTCTTCAGGGGACTGGAAACACCATATATTTT
>NA|TRBV5-1|TRBJ2-3|NA
CASSRARSSTDTQYF
TGCGCCAGCAGCAGGGCGCGGTCCAGCACAGATACGCAGTATTTT